This T cell receptor beta chain was identified during a study of identical twins. Unmatched junction bases numbered 10, after V lost 0 bases and J lost 8 bases. Per germline, CDR1 SGHRS and CDR2 YFSETQ. This CDR3 has 16 amino acids. Study results and caveats: Cross-sectional statistics, not tracking of the same donors, supported the conclusions. Cord blood's abundant beta clonotypes had fewer insertions, unlike memory repertoires. Models underpredicted monozygotic twin sharing of out-of-frame TCR alpha.

This clonotype showed up just a few times. The target antigen is unknown. Each CDR3 protein gets one entry after TCRdb re-called the 5' RACE reads with MiXCR. The sample has 650,000 to 750,000 distinct CDR3 sequences, around 20% seen once. These data also formed part of another study, on T cells expressing NK-cell markers. This second study notes: T cells sorted in several experiments were restricted to alpha-beta TCR T cells by an anti-gamma-delta TCR antibody.

Material: PBMCs. The origin of this receptor is a woman aged 18-29 years in good health. The rearrangement joins TRBV5-1 to TRBJ2-1; 8 bases are shared with TRBD2. In nucleotides, the CDR3 is TGCGCCAGCAGCTTGGCCCTAGCGGGTTATCCAGATGAGCAGTTCTTC. This sequence encodes CASSLALAGYPDEQFF.